Listed below are T cell receptor beta chains from one sample, sequenced in a study of T cell repertoires in aging, cancer and after chemotherapy. Each CDR3 protein gets one entry after TCRdb re-called the multiplex PCR reads with MiXCR. The repertoire includes just under 6,500 distinct CDR3 sequences, around 33% of them detected once, and approximately 44% sits in the top ten. Sequenced: blood. These receptors originate from a human donor in good health. Both conserved end residues are part of each CDR3. A D gene is named only where the DNA matches it firmly. Size is omitted from some rows. Given values are once, few, many or a class for expanded clones.

D gene	V gene	J gene	clone size	CDR3 DNA	CDR3 protein
TRBD2	TRBV19	TRBJ2-3	few	TGTGCCAGTAGCCCGACTAGCGGGGACGGAGATACGCAGTATTTT	CASSPTSGDGDTQYF
NA	TRBV20-1	TRBJ1-2	NA	TGCAGTGCCGCACAGGGAGTGGTGACGGAGGGCTACACCTTC	CSAAQGVVTEGYTF
NA	TRBV7-3	TRBJ2-1	NA	TGTGCCAGCAGCCAGGACACGTCCCATGAGCAGTTCTTC	CASSQDTSHEQFF
NA	TRBV19	TRBJ2-3	NA	TGTGCCAGTGGGGAAGGGGCAACAGATACGCAGTATTTT	CASGEGATDTQYF
NA	TRBV7-6	TRBJ2-1	few	TGTGCCAGCAGCTTAGCTATGGGGGCTCAGTTCTTC	CASSLAMGAQFF
TRBD1	TRBV19	TRBJ2-7	NA	TGTGCCAGTAGGGGCGACAGGGGCAAGAACGAGCAGTACTTC	CASRGDRGKNEQYF
NA	TRBV19	TRBJ2-1	medium-sized	TGTGCTATCTCGGACTACAATGAGCAGTTCTTC	CAISDYNEQFF
TRBD1	TRBV6-6	TRBJ2-2	NA	TGTGCCAGCACCCCAGGACAGGGGGCGTATTCCGGGGAGCTGTTTTTT	CASTPGQGAYSGELFF
NA	TRBV20-1	TRBJ1-2	NA	TGCAGTGCTAGAGATCCGGGGACCGCTAACTATGGCTACACCTTC	CSARDPGTANYGYTF
NA	TRBV6-1	TRBJ2-6	few	TGTGCCAGCAGTGAAGGCGTAGGGGGGAGATCTCACTTCTCTGGGGCCAACGTCCTGACTTTC	CASSEGVGGRSHFSGANVLTF
TRBD1	TRBV6-4	TRBJ2-7	NA	TGTGCCAGCAGTGACGCAGGGGGCCCCCTCGAGCAGTACTTC	CASSDAGGPLEQYF
NA	TRBV24-1	TRBJ2-3	NA	TGTGCCACCACTGACGGGAAACGCACAGATACGCAGTATTTT	CATTDGKRTDTQYF
NA	TRBV18	TRBJ2-1	few	TGTGCCAGCTCACCAAGCCTGGATTCCCACAATGAGCAGTTCTTC	CASSPSLDSHNEQFF
TRBD1	TRBV6-5	TRBJ1-2	few	TGTGCCAGCACCGATCCGGGACAGAAATATGGCTACACCTTC	CASTDPGQKYGYTF
TRBD2	TRBV27	TRBJ2-3	NA	TGTGCCAGCAGTTCGATAGCGGGCAGAGCCACAGATACGCAGTATTTT	CASSSIAGRATDTQYF
TRBD1	TRBV12-3/TRBV12-4	TRBJ2-6	medium-sized	TGTGCCAGCAGTCCAAGGGACAGGGGACCCCTAATTTACTCTGGGGCCAACGTCCTGACTTTC	CASSPRDRGPLIYSGANVLTF
NA	TRBV29-1	TRBJ2-5	NA	TGCAGCGTTGAAGGTCGGGGTGATGTGACCCAGTACTTC	CSVEGRGDVTQYF
NA	TRBV27	TRBJ2-1	NA	TGTGCCAGCAGTTTTCTGCCACTCACGGATAATGAGCAGTTCTTC	CASSFLPLTDNEQFF
TRBD1	TRBV29-1	TRBJ2-7	few	TGCAGCGTCCGGACAGGGACCGAGCAGTACTTC	CSVRTGTEQYF
NA	TRBV27	TRBJ1-5	NA	TGTGCCAGCAGTTACTCGCGGGGGCCCCAGCCCCAGCATTTT	CASSYSRGPQPQHF
NA	TRBV2	TRBJ1-4	once	TGTGCCAGTCACCCAGCGAGCCATACTAATGAAAAACTGTTTTTT	CASHPASHTNEKLFF
NA	TRBV27	TRBJ2-2	few	TGTGCCAGCAGCTTAGAGACAACAGGGAGGGGCACCGGGGAGCTGTTTTTT	CASSLETTGRGTGELFF